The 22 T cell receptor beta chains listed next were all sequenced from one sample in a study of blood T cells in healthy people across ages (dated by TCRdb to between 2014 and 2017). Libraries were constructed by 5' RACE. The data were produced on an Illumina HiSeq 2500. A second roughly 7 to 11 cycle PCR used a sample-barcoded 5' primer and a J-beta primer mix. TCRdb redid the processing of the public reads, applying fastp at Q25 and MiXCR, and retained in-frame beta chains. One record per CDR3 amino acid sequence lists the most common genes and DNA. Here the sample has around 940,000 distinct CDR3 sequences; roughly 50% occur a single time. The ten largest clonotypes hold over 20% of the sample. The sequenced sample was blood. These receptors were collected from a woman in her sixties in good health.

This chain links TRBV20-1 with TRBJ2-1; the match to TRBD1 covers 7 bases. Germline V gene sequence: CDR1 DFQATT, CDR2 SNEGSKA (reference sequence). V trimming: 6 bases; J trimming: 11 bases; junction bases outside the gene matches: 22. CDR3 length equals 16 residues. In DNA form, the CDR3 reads TGCAGTGCCACAGGGGTTAGCGACCAGATCCCCCTTAAGCAGTTCTTC. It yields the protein CSATGVSDQIPLKQFF.

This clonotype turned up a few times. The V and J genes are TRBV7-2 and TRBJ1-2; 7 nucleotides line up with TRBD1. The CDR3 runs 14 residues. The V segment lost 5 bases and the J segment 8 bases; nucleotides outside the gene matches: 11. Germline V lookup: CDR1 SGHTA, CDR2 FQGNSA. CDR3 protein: CASSLIGGASGYTF. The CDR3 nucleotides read TGTGCCAGCAGCCTCATAGGGGGCGCATCGGGCTACACCTTC.

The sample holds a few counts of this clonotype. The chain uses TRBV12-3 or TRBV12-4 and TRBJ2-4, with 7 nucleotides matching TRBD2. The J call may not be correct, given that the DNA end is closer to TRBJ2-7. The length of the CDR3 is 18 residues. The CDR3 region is CASSLLYRAAGESYEQYF. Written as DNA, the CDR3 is TGTGCCAGCAGTTTATTATATCGAGCGGCGGGAGAGTCCTACGAGCAGTACTTC.

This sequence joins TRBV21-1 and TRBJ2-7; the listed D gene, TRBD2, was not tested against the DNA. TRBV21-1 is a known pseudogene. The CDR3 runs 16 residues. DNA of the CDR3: TGTGCCAGCAGCACCCGTCTAGCGGGGGGTCCCTACGAGCAGTACTTC. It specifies CASSTRLAGGPYEQYF.

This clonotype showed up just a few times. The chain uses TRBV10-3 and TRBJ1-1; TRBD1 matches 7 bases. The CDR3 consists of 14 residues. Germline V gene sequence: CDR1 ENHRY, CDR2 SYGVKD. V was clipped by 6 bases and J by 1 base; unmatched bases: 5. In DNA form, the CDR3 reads TGTGCCATCAGAGACAGGACAGGGAACACTGAAGCTTTCTTT. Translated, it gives CAIRDRTGNTEAFF.

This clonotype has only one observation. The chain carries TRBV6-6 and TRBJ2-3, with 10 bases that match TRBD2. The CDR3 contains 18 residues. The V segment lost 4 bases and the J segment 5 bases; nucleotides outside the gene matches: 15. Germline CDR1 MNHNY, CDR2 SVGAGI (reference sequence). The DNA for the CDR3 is TGTGCCAGCAGTTTTGACCGGACTAGCGGAGGAAGTGGAGATACGCAGTATTTT. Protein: CASSFDRTSGGSGDTQYF.

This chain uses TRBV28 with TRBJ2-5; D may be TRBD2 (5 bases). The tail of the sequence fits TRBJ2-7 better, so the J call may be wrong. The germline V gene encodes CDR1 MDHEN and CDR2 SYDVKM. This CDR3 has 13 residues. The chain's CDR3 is CASINPRGYEQYF. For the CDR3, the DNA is TGTGCCAGCATAAACCCCCGGGGCTACGAGCAGTACTTC.

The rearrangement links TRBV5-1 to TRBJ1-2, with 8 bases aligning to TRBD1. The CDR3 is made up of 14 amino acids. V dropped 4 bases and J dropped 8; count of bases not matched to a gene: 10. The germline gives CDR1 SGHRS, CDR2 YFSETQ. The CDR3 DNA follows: TGCGCCAGCAGCAAGGACAGGGAACGGCGCGGCTACACCTTC. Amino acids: CASSKDRERRGYTF.

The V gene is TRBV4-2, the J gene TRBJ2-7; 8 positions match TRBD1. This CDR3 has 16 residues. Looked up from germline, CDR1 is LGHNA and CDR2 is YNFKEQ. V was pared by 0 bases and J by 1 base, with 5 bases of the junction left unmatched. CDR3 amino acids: CASSQEENRGSYEQYF. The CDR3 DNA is TGTGCCAGCAGCCAAGAAGAGAACAGGGGGTCCTACGAGCAGTACTTC.

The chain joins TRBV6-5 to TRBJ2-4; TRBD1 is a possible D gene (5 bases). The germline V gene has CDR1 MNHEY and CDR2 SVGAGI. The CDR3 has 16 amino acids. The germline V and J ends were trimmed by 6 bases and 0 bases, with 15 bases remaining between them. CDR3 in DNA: TGTGCCAGCAGGACACGACAGCCGCTAGCCAAAAACATTCAGTACTTC. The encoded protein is CASRTRQPLAKNIQYF.

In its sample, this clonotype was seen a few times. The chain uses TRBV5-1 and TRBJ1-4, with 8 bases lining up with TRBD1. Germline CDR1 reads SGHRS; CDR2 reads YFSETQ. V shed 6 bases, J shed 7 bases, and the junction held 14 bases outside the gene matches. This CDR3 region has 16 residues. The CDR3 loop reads CASTSDRAGFSEKLFF. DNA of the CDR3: TGCGCCAGCACCTCGGACAGGGCCGGTTTTAGTGAAAAACTGTTTTTT.

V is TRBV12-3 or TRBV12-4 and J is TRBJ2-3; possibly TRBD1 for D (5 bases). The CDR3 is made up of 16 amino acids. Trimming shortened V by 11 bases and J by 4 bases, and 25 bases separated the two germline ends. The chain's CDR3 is CACKSTDLWGPDTQYF. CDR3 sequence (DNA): TGTGCCTGCAAATCGACAGACCTTTGGGGTCCAGATACGCAGTATTTT.

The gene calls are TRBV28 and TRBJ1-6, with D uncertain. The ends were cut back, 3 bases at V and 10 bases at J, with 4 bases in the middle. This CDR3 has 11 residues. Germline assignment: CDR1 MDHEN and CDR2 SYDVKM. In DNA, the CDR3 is TGTGCCAGCAGTTTTGAGTCACCCCTCCACTTT. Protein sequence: CASSFESPLHF. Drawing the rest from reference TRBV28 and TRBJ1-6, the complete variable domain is DVKVTQSSRYLVKRTGEKVFLECVQDMDHENMFWYRQDPGLGLRLIYFSYDVKMKEKGDIPEGYSVSREKKERFSLILESASTNQTSMYLCASSFESPLHFGNGTRLTVT.

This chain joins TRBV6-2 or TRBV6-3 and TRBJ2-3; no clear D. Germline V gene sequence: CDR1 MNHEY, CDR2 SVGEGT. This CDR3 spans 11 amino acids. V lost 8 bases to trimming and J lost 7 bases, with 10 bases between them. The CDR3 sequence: CASAQTNTQYF. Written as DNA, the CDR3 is TGTGCCAGCGCGCAAACGAATACGCAGTATTTT.

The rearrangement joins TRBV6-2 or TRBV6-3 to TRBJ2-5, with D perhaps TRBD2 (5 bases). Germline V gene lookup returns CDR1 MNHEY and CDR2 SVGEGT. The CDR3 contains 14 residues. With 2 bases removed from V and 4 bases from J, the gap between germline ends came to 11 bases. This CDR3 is CASSYVGVSETQYF. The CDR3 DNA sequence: TGTGCCAGCAGTTACGTCGGGGTTTCAGAGACCCAGTACTTC.

The CDR3 region is CASSLSLANSYNEQFF. The CDR3 bases are TGTGCCAGCAGTTTATCACTAGCGAACTCCTACAATGAGCAGTTCTTC. The rearrangement links TRBV27 to TRBJ2-1, with 7 bases identical to TRBD2. V shed 0 bases and J 0 bases; nucleotides not matched to a gene: 2. The CDR3 is 16 residues long. The germline CDR1 and CDR2 sequences are MNHEY and SMNVEV (reference sequence).

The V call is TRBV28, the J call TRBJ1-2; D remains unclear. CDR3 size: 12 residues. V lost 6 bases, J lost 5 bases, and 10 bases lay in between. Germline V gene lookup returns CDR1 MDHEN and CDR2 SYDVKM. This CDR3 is CASRKTPYGYTF. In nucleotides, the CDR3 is TGTGCCAGCAGGAAGACACCTTATGGCTACACCTTC.

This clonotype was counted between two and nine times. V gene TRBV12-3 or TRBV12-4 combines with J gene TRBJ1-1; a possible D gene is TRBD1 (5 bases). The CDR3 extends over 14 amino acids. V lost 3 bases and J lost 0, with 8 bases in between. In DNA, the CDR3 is TGTGCCAGCAGTTTCGGGGGGATGAACACTGAAGCTTTCTTT. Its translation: CASSFGGMNTEAFF.

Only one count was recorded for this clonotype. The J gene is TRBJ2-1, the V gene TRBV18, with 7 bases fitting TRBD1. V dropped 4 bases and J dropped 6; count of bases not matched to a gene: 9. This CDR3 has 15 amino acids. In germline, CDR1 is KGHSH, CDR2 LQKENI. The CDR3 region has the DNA TGTGCCAGCTCACGGGACAGCAATACTGGCAATGAGCAGTTCTTC. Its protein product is CASSRDSNTGNEQFF.

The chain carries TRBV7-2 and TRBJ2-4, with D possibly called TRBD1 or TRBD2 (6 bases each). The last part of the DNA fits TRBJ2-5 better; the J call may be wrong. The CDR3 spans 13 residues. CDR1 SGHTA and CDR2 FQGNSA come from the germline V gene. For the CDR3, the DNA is TGTGCCAGCACCCTCAGGGGAGGAGAGACCCAGTACTTC. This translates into CASTLRGGETQYF.

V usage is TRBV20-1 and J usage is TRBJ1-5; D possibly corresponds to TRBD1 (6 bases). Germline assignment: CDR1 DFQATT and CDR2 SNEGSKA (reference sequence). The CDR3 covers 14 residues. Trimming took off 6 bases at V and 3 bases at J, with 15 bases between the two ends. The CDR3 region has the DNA TGCAGTGCCCTCCGGGGGGGGCACAATCAGCCCCAGCATTTT. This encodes CSALRGGHNQPQHF.

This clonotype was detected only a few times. The CDR3 DNA reads TGTGCCAGCACATGGGGGCAGGGCACTGAAGCTTTCTTT. As protein: CASTWGQGTEAFF. The chain joins TRBV12-3 or TRBV12-4 to TRBJ1-1; tentative D call: TRBD1 (6 bases). This CDR3 is 13 amino acids long. V was shortened by 7 bases and J by 4 bases, with 13 bases between the two germline ends.